This T cell receptor beta chain came from a study of blood T cell repertoires in COVID-19. Study at large: T cells, B-cell-depleted T cells, or PBMCs supplied cDNA or gDNA.

Only in-frame clones appear in the TCRdb table, and some are missing; sequencing was by immunoSEQ multiplex PCR. Here the sample spans some 140,000 clones, approximately 84% being singletons. What was sequenced was peripheral blood. The clonotype was recovered from a woman of 80 years or more with acute or convalescent COVID-19.

The CDR3, as DNA: TGTGCCAGCAGTCCCAGGGATCAGCCCCAGCATTTT. This translates into CASSPRDQPQHF. This chain joins TRBV6-2 or TRBV6-3 and TRBJ1-5; a possible D gene is TRBD1 (5 bases). CDR3 length equals 12 residues. Germline values: CDR1 MNHEY, CDR2 SVGEGT. Trimming pared 5 bases from V and 5 bases from J, leaving 7 bases between.